This T cell receptor beta chain was captured in a study of regulatory T cells in long-lasting Graves disease. Overall study findings and caveats: Lower TCR diversity characterized persistent Graves' patients relative to newly diagnosed patients.

In its sample, this clonotype was seen a few times. The antigen is not known. Germline loops: CDR1 SEHNR, CDR2 FQNEAQ (reference sequence). V was clipped by 7 bases and J by 3 bases, with 18 bases between them. This CDR3 is built from 16 residues. Combining iRepertoire HTBI primers with Arm-PCR of CDR3 regions, the authors built TCR beta libraries. TCRdb re-called the multiplex PCR reads through MiXCR, storing one row per CDR3 protein. The data hold over 500,000 distinct CDR3 sequences, with around 16% observed a single time. Time point reported: newly diagnosed GD, antithyroid drugs for less than 3 months. Generation of the TCR library employed RNA extracted from PBMCs. This sample also belongs to another study, concerning T cells in Graves' hyperthyroidism and ophthalmopathy.

This clonotype was sampled from a man aged 18 to 35 with Graves disease. J is TRBJ2-2 and V is TRBV7-9; D is ambiguous. The starting material was peripheral blood mononuclear cells (PBMCs), obtained at new diagnosis, from a patient treated with antithyroid drugs. In DNA form, the CDR3 reads TGTGCCAGCATAGAAGGTAGCCGCCTTCACACCGGGGAGCTGTTTTTT. As protein: CASIEGSRLHTGELFF.